This TCR beta chain is from a study of technical replicates of blood from a handful of donors. This clone showed up just once. Here immunoSEQ multiplex PCR was the method, and the copy in TCRdb shows in-frame clones only, minus some. The sample lists 70,000 to 85,000 clones; around 93% were seen once. CDR1 and CDR2 from the germline V gene are ENHRY and SYGVKD. V lost 4 bases to trimming and J lost 5 bases; unmatched junction nucleotides: 5. CDR3 length: 13 residues. J is TRBJ2-7 and V is TRBV10-3, with 7 bases identical to TRBD1. This receptor was identified in a human donor in good health. Sequenced sample: T cells isolated from PBMCs. The CDR3 DNA sequence: TGTGCCATCAGTGGGGACAGTGGGAACGAGCAGTACTTC. Protein product: CAISGDSGNEQYF.